This TCR beta chain was documented in a study of low-dose radiotherapy and immunotherapy resistance in tumors. On the study more broadly: Patients took oral aspirin 300 mg daily for four cycles from cycle 1 day 1.

Alpha and beta chains were covered, as first-strand cDNA relied on TRAV- and TRBV-specific primers. TCR amplification used 20 to 25 PCR cycles, a constant-region primer and a V-primer adapter. One entry per CDR3 protein results from TCRdb running MiXCR on the reads. The sample includes 65,000 to 100,000 distinct CDR3 sequences, roughly 19% of them seen just once. Time point given: before trial treatment. The germline CDR1 and CDR2 sequences are LGHDT and YNNKEL (reference sequence). The CDR3 totals 14 residues. V lost 8 bases, J lost 2 bases, and 15 bases lay in between. The clonotype comes from a male donor with prostate cancer. The starting material was PBMCs, obtained before treatment. J is TRBJ2-5 and V is TRBV3-1; unclear D gene. CDR3: CASGGRLLQETQYF. Written as DNA, the CDR3 is TGTGCCAGCGGCGGACGACTGTTGCAAGAGACCCAGTACTTC.